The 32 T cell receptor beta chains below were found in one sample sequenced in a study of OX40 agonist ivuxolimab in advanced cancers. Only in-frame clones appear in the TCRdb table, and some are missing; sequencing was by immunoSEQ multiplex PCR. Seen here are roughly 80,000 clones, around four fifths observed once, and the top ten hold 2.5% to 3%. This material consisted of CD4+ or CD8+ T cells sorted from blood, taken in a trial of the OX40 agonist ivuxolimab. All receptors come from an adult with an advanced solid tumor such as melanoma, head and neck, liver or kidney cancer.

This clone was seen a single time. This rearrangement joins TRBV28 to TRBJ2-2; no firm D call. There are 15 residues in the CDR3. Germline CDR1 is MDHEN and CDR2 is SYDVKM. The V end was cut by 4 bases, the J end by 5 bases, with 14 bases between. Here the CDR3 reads CASSSDRGWTGELFF. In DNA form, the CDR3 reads TGTGCCAGCAGTTCAGACCGAGGTTGGACCGGGGAGCTGTTTTTT. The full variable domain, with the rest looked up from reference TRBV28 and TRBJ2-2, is DVKVTQSSRYLVKRTGEKVFLECVQDMDHENMFWYRQDPGLGLRLIYFSYDVKMKEKGDIPEGYSVSREKKERFSLILESASTNQTSMYLCASSSDRGWTGELFFGEGSRLTVL.

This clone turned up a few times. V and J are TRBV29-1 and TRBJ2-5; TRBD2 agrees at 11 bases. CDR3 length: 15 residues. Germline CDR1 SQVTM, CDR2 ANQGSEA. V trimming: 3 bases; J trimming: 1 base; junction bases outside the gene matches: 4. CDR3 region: CSVDGLAGGQETQYF. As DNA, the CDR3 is TGCAGCGTTGATGGCCTAGCGGGGGGCCAAGAGACCCAGTACTTC.

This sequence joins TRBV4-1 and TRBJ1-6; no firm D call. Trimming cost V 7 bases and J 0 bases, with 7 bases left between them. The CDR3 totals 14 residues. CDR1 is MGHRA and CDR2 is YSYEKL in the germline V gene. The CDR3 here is CASKRSSYNSPLHF. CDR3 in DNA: TGCGCCAGCAAAAGGAGCTCCTATAATTCACCCCTCCACTTT.

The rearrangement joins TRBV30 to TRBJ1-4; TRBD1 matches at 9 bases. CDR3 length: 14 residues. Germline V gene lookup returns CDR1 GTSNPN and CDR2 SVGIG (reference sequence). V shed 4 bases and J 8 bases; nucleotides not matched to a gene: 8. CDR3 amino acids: CAWTKTGGEEKLFF. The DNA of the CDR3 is TGTGCCTGGACTAAAACAGGGGGCGAAGAAAAACTGTTTTTT.

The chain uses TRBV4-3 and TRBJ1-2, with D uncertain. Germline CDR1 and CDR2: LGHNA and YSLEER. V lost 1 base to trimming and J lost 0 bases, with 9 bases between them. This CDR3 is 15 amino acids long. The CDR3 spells CASSQVTSSNYGYTF. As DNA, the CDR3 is TGCGCCAGCAGCCAAGTCACCTCCTCTAACTATGGCTACACCTTC.

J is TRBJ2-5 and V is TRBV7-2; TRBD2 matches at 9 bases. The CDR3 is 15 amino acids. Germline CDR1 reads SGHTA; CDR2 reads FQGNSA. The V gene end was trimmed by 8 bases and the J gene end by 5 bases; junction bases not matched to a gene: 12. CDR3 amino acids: CASRGQAGGLETQYF. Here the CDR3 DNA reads TGTGCCAGCCGCGGACAGGCGGGGGGGCTCGAGACCCAGTACTTC.

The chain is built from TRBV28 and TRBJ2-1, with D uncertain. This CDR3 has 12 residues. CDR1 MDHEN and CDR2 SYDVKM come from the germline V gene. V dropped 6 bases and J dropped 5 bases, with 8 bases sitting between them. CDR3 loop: CASSQTHNEQFF. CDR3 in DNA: TGTGCCAGCAGCCAGACACACAATGAGCAGTTCTTC.

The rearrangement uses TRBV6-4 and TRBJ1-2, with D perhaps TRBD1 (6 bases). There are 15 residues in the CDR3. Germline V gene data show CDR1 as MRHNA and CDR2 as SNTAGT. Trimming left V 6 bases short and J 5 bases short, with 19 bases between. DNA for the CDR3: TGTGCCAGCAGAAAGGACAGTTCCACTACGTATGGCTACACCTTC. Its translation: CASRKDSSTTYGYTF.

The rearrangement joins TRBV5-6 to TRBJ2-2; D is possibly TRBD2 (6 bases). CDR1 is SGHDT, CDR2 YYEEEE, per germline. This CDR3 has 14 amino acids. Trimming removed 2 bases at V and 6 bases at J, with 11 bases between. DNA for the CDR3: TGTGCCAGCAGCTTCGGAGGGGCTCCCGGGGAGCTGTTTTTT. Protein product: CASSFGGAPGELFF.

The CDR3 sequence is CSVLREQGVQYF. As DNA, the CDR3 is TGCAGCGTTCTACGTGAACAGGGGGTGCAGTATTTT. The rearrangement links TRBV29-1 to TRBJ2-3; 8 bases are a match to TRBD1. The CDR3 consists of 12 residues. CDR1 is SQVTM and CDR2 is ANQGSEA in the germline V gene. V lost 5 bases and J lost 11; bases outside the gene matches: 9.

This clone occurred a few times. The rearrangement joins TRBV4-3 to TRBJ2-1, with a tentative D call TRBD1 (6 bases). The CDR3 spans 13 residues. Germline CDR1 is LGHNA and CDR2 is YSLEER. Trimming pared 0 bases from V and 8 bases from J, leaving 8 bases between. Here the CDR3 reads CASSQDQGHEQFF. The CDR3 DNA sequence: TGCGCCAGCAGCCAAGATCAGGGGCATGAGCAGTTCTTC.

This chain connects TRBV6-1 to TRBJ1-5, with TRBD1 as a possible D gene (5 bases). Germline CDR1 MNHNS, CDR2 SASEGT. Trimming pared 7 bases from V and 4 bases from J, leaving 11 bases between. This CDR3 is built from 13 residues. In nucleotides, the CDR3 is TGTGCCAGCATAGGGGCAGGGAATCAGCCCCAGCATTTT. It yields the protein CASIGAGNQPQHF.

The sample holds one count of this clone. In nucleotides, the CDR3 is TGTGCCAGCAGCGGGACTAGCGGGGGGGCCACCGGGGAGCTGTTTTTT. Translation gives CASSGTSGGATGELFF. The J gene is TRBJ2-2, the V gene TRBV9, with 15 bases matching TRBD2. The CDR3 sequence is 16 residues long. Germline CDR1 and CDR2: SGDLS and YYNGEE. V lost 3 bases to trimming and J lost 4 bases; unmatched junction nucleotides: 1.

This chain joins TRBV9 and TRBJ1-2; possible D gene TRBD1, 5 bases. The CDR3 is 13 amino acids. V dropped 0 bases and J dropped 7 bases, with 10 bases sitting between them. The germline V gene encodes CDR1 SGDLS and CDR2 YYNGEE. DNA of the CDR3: TGTGCCAGCAGCGTAGGACAGTCACTTGGCTACACCTTC. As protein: CASSVGQSLGYTF.

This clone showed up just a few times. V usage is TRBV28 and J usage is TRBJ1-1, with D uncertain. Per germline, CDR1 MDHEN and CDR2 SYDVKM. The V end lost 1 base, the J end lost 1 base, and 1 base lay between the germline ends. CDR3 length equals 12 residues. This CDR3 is CASSLSNTEAFF. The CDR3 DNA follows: TGTGCCAGCAGTTTATCGAACACTGAAGCTTTCTTT.

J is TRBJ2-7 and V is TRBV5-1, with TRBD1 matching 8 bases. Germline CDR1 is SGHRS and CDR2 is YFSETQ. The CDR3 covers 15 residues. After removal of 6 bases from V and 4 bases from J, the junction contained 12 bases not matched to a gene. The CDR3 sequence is CASKPSPGGGYEQYF. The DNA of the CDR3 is TGCGCCAGCAAACCCTCCCCAGGGGGCGGGTACGAGCAGTACTTC.

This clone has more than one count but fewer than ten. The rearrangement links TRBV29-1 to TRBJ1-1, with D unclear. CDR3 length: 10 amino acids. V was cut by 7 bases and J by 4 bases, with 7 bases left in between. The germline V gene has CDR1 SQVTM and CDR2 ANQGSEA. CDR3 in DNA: TGCAGCGGTCATACCACTGAAGCTTTCTTT. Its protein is CSGHTTEAFF.

The CDR3 DNA sequence: TGTGCCAGCAGTTTGAGTGGGTCTCAGACCCAGTACTTC. Translation gives CASSLSGSQTQYF. The chain is built from TRBV28 and TRBJ2-5; D is unclear. Looked up from germline, CDR1 is MDHEN and CDR2 is SYDVKM. This CDR3 is 13 amino acids long. Trimming took 3 bases from V and 6 from J, leaving 11 bases between them. Full variable domain (remainder filled in from reference TRBV28 and TRBJ2-5): DVKVTQSSRYLVKRTGEKVFLECVQDMDHENMFWYRQDPGLGLRLIYFSYDVKMKEKGDIPEGYSVSREKKERFSLILESASTNQTSMYLCASSLSGSQTQYFGPGTRLLVL.

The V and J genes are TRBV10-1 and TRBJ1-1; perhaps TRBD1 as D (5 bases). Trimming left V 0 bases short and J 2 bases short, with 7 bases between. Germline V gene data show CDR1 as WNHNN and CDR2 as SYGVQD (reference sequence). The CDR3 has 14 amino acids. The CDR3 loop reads CASSESGGNTEAFF. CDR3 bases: TGCGCCAGCAGTGAGTCGGGGGGAAACACTGAAGCTTTCTTT.

This CDR3 is CASTLTRPVYEQYF. CDR3 nucleotide sequence: TGCGCCAGCACCTTGACTAGACCGGTCTACGAGCAGTACTTC. The chain carries TRBV10-1 and TRBJ2-5; a weak D match, TRBD2 (6 bases). Gene TRBJ2-7 matches the end of the DNA better, so the J call may be wrong. This CDR3 has 14 amino acids. The germline V gene has CDR1 WNHNN and CDR2 SYGVQD (reference sequence).

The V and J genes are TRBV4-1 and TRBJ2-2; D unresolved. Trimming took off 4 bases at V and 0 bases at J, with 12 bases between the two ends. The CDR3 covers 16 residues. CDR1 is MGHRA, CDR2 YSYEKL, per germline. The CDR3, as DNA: TGCGCCAGCAGCCCGCGGACCGAAACGAACACCGGGGAGCTGTTTTTT. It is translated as CASSPRTETNTGELFF.

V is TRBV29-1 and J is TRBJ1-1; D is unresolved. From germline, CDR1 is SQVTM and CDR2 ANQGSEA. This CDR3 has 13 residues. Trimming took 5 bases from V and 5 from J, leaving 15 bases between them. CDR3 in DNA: TGCAGCGTTAGGACTCAATCGGGGACTGAAGCTTTCTTT. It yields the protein CSVRTQSGTEAFF.

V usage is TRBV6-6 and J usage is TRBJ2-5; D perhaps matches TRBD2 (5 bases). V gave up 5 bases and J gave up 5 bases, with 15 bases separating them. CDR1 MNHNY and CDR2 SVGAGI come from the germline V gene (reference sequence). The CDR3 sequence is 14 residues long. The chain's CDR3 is CASSAGRKSETQYF. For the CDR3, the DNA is TGTGCCAGCAGTGCGGGCCGGAAATCCGAGACCCAGTACTTC.

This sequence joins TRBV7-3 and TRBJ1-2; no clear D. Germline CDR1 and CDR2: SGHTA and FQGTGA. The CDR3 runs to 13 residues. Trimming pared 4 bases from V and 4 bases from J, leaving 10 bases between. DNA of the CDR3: TGTGCCAGCAGCTACCGGGTCTTCTATGGCTACACCTTC. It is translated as CASSYRVFYGYTF.

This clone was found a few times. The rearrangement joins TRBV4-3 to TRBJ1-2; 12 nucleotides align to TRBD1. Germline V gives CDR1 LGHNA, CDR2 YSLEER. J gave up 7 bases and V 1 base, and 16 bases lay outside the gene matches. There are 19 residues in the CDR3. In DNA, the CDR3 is TGCGCCAGCAGCCAAGGAGATGGGACAGGGGGCGCGTTATGGGGTGGCTACACCTTC. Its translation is CASSQGDGTGGALWGGYTF.

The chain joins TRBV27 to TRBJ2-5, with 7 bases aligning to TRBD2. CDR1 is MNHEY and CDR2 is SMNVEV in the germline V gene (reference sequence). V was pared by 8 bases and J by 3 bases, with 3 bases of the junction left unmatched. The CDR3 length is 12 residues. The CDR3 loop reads CASGLAEETQYF. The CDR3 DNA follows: TGTGCCAGCGGTCTAGCGGAAGAGACCCAGTACTTC.

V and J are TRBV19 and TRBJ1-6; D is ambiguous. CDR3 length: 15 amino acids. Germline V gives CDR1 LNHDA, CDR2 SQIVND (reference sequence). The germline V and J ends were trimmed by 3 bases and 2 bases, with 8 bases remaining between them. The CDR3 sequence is CASSMDGTYNSPLHF. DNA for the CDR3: TGTGCCAGTAGTATGGACGGAACCTATAATTCACCCCTCCACTTT.

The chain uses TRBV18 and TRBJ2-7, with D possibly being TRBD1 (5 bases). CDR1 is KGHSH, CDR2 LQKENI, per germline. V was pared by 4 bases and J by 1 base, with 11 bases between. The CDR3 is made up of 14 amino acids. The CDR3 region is CASSLQDGSYEQYV. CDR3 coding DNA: TGTGCCAGCTCACTACAGGACGGTTCCTACGAGCAGTACGTC.

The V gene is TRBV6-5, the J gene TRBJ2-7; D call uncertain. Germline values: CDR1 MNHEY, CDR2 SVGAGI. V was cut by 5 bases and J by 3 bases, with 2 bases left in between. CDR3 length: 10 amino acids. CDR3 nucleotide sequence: TGTGCCAGCAGTCTCTACGAGCAGTACTTC. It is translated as CASSLYEQYF.

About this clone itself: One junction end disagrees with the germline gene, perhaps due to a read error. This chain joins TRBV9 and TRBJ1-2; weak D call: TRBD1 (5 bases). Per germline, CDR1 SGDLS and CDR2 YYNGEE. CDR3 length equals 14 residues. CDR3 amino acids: CASSVGREDYGYTF. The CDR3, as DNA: TGTGCCAGCAGCGTTGGCAGGGAAGACTACGGCTACACCTTC. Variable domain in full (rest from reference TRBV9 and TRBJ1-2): DSGVTQTPKHLITATGQRVTLRCSPRSGDLSVYWYQQSLDQGLQFLIQYYNGEERAKGNILERFSAQQFPDLHSELNLSSLELGDSALYFCASSVGREDYGYTFGSGTRLTVV.

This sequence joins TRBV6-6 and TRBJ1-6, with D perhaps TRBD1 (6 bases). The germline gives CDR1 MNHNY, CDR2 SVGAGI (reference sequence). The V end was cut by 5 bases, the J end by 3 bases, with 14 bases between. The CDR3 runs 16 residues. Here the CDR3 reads CASSRLTGLYNSPLHF. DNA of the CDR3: TGTGCCAGCAGTCGATTGACAGGACTCTATAATTCACCCCTCCACTTT.

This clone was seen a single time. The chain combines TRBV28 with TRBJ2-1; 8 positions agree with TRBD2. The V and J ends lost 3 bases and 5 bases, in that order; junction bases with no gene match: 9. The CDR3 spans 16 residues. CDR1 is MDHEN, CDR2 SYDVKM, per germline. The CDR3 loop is CASSLVAGSIHNEQFF. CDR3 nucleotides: TGTGCCAGCAGTTTGGTAGCGGGGTCGATTCACAATGAGCAGTTCTTC.